The 18 T cell receptor beta chains presented below share a single source sample, sequenced in a study of OX40 agonist ivuxolimab in advanced cancers. Method: immunoSEQ multiplex PCR; TCRdb's copy keeps in-frame clones and lacks some. The sample lists some 19,000 clones, 75% to 85% occurring once. The specimen comprised CD4+ or CD8+ T cells sorted from blood, sampled in a trial of the OX40 agonist ivuxolimab. All receptors come from an adult with an advanced solid tumor such as melanoma, head and neck, liver or kidney cancer.

The chain carries TRBV9 and TRBJ2-5, with 8 bases aligning to TRBD1. The CDR3 extends over 14 amino acids. V gave up 4 bases and J gave up 7 bases; unmatched junction bases: 9. Germline CDR1 SGDLS, CDR2 YYNGEE. CDR3 in amino acids: CASSPSDRVWTQYF. For the CDR3, the DNA is TGTGCCAGCAGCCCTTCGGACAGGGTCTGGACCCAGTACTTC. The full variable domain, completed using reference TRBV9 and TRBJ2-5, is DSGVTQTPKHLITATGQRVTLRCSPRSGDLSVYWYQQSLDQGLQFLIQYYNGEERAKGNILERFSAQQFPDLHSELNLSSLELGDSALYFCASSPSDRVWTQYFGPGTRLLVL.

Here the CDR3 reads CASSPLRGSYEQYF. CDR3 DNA sequence: TGTGCCAGCAGCCCATTAAGGGGCTCCTACGAGCAGTACTTC. The chain has TRBV6-5 and TRBJ2-7; a weak D match, TRBD1 (5 bases). Per the germline V gene, CDR1 is MNHEY and CDR2 is SVGAGI. V shed 6 bases and J shed 0 bases, with 12 bases lying between them. This CDR3 contains 14 residues.

V and J are TRBV29-1 and TRBJ2-7, with 8 bases matching TRBD1. Germline lookup yields CDR1 SQVTM and CDR2 ANQGSEA. V lost 7 bases to trimming and J lost 5 bases; unmatched junction nucleotides: 13. There are 14 residues in the CDR3. The CDR3 is CSGISGTGLHEQYF. CDR3 DNA sequence: TGCAGCGGCATATCCGGGACAGGACTTCACGAGCAGTACTTC.

This chain connects TRBV27 to TRBJ2-7; possibly TRBD2 for D (6 bases). Trimming removed 4 bases at V and 9 bases at J, with 16 bases between. The CDR3 sequence is 13 residues long. Germline assignment: CDR1 MNHEY and CDR2 SMNVEV (reference sequence). The CDR3 DNA sequence: TGTGCCAGCAGTTACCAAAGGCGGGGCTTGCAGTACTTC. It specifies CASSYQRRGLQYF.

The rearrangement uses TRBV19 and TRBJ2-7; D may match TRBD1 or TRBD2 (6 bases each). Germline loops: CDR1 LNHDA, CDR2 SQIVND (reference sequence). The CDR3 is 14 amino acids. The V and J ends lost 7 bases and 1 base respectively, with 14 bases between them. Here the CDR3 reads CASTSEGGSYEQYF. The CDR3 DNA reads TGTGCCAGTACCTCAGAGGGGGGATCCTACGAGCAGTACTTC.

This sequence joins TRBV30 and TRBJ2-5; D is uncertain. V lost 4 bases to trimming and J lost 3 bases, with 9 bases between them. The CDR3 runs to 12 residues. CDR1 and CDR2 (germline): GTSNPN, SVGIG (reference sequence). DNA for the CDR3: TGTGCCTGGATAAGCGTGGAAGAGACCCAGTACTTC. This encodes CAWISVEETQYF.

The V and J genes are TRBV7-9 and TRBJ1-1; D call uncertain. The CDR3 contains 17 residues. Looked up from germline, CDR1 is SEHNR and CDR2 is FQNEAQ (reference sequence). V was cut by 0 bases and J by 1 base, with 15 bases left in between. This CDR3 reads CASSLALLGQANTEAFF. Here the CDR3 DNA reads TGTGCCAGCAGCTTAGCCCTGCTAGGGCAGGCGAACACTGAAGCTTTCTTT.

The chain employs TRBV2 and TRBJ2-7; D perhaps matches TRBD1 (5 bases). This CDR3 has 18 amino acids. Trimming stripped 2 bases from V and 5 bases from J, with 25 bases between. Germline loops: CDR1 SNHLY, CDR2 FYNNEI. The CDR3 bases are TGTGCCAGCAGTGAACCCCAGGGTCTCGGTTTAAGATGGGACGAGCAGTACTTC. Amino acids: CASSEPQGLGLRWDEQYF.

The J gene is TRBJ2-7, the V gene TRBV10-3; D might be TRBD1 (5 bases). CDR3 length equals 14 residues. Trimming stripped 2 bases from V and 2 bases from J, with 10 bases between. CDR1 is ENHRY and CDR2 is SYGVKD in the germline V gene. The CDR3 is CAISEGHRTYEQYF. The CDR3 coding sequence is TGTGCCATCAGTGAGGGACACCGCACCTACGAGCAGTACTTC.

V and J are TRBV27 and TRBJ1-1; TRBD1 matches 10 bases. V shed 5 bases, J shed 2 bases, and the junction held 26 bases outside the gene matches. CDR3 length: 22 residues. Per germline, CDR1 MNHEY and CDR2 SMNVEV (reference sequence). The CDR3 is CASSPSDPGQGILDYRNTEAFF. The DNA of the CDR3 is TGTGCCAGCAGTCCCAGCGATCCGGGACAGGGGATTTTAGATTATCGAAACACTGAAGCTTTCTTT.

The genes are TRBV12-5 and TRBJ2-1; D perhaps matches TRBD1 (5 bases). CDR3 size: 12 residues. Trimming removed 1 base at V and 15 bases at J, with 13 bases between. Germline CDR1 reads LGHNT; CDR2 reads FRNRAP. This CDR3 reads CASGLAGFLPFF. The CDR3 DNA reads as TGTGCTAGTGGTTTGGCAGGGTTTTTGCCGTTCTTC.

In this sample, this clone turned up once. The V call is TRBV4-3, the J call TRBJ2-3; no clear D gene. The germline V gene has CDR1 LGHNA and CDR2 YSLEER. The V gene lost 5 bases and the J gene lost 3 bases, with 9 bases spanning the gap. The CDR3 runs 13 residues. CDR3 bases: TGCGCCAGCAGCTCCTCTAGGACAGATACGCAGTATTTT. Translating it yields CASSSSRTDTQYF.

This clone has only one observation. The V call is TRBV9, the J call TRBJ2-1; D ambiguous. This CDR3 contains 15 residues. Germline V gene lookup returns CDR1 SGDLS and CDR2 YYNGEE. With 0 bases removed from V and 1 base from J, the gap between germline ends came to 8 bases. This CDR3 is CASSVGGISYNEQFF. In nucleotides, the CDR3 is TGTGCCAGCAGCGTAGGTGGGATATCCTACAATGAGCAGTTCTTC.

This clone appeared once. V gene TRBV5-1 combines with J gene TRBJ1-1, with D perhaps TRBD1 (6 bases). CDR3 length equals 15 residues. Trimming shortened V by 4 bases and J by 9 bases, and 22 bases separated the two germline ends. From germline, CDR1 is SGHRS and CDR2 YFSETQ. Here the CDR3 reads CASSPIDGGPGKAFF. In DNA, the CDR3 is TGCGCCAGCAGCCCTATAGACGGGGGGCCGGGCAAAGCTTTCTTT.

The chain recombines TRBV19 with TRBJ1-1, with a weak D call TRBD1 (6 bases). Trimming removed 4 bases at V and 2 bases at J, with 20 bases between. The CDR3 runs 17 residues. Germline lookup yields CDR1 LNHDA and CDR2 SQIVND (reference sequence). Here the CDR3 reads CASSTEPDGGPNTEAFF. The CDR3 nucleotides are TGTGCCAGTAGTACCGAGCCAGATGGGGGGCCAAACACTGAAGCTTTCTTT. Based on the CDR3 plus reference TRBV19 and TRBJ1-1, the full variable domain is DGGITQSPKYLFRKEGQNVTLSCEQNLNHDAMYWYRQDPGQGLRLIYYSQIVNDFQKGDIAEGYSVSREKKESFPLTVTSAQKNPTAFYLCASSTEPDGGPNTEAFFGQGTRLTVV.

This chain links TRBV28 with TRBJ2-1; 11 bases match TRBD2. Germline CDR1 and CDR2: MDHEN and SYDVKM. Trimming took 5 bases from V and 5 from J; bases not matched to a gene: 5. The CDR3 runs 15 residues. CDR3 DNA sequence: TGTGCCAGCAGTCTTATAGCGGGGGGGAACAATGAGCAGTTCTTC. It translates to CASSLIAGGNNEQFF. The full variable domain, rest sourced from reference TRBV28 and TRBJ2-1, is DVKVTQSSRYLVKRTGEKVFLECVQDMDHENMFWYRQDPGLGLRLIYFSYDVKMKEKGDIPEGYSVSREKKERFSLILESASTNQTSMYLCASSLIAGGNNEQFFGPGTRLTVL.

The rearrangement uses TRBV5-4 and TRBJ2-3; TRBD1 is a possible D gene (5 bases). From germline, CDR1 is SGHNT and CDR2 YYREEE (reference sequence). The CDR3 sequence is 17 residues long. V was pared by 4 bases and J by 3 bases, with 21 bases between. CDR3 sequence (DNA): TGTGCCAGCAGCCTGCTAGACTCTCGCTCAGGGACAGATACGCAGTATTTT. Its translation: CASSLLDSRSGTDTQYF.

This clone turned up a few times. The chain is built from TRBV10-3 and TRBJ2-7; D perhaps matches TRBD2 (6 bases). CDR1 and CDR2 (germline): ENHRY, SYGVKD. V lost 0 bases, J lost 5 bases, and 11 bases lay in between. The CDR3 spans 14 residues. In nucleotides, the CDR3 is TGTGCCATCAGTGAGTCCTCCCGGAGGGACGAGCAGTACTTC. Protein: CAISESSRRDEQYF.